Below, 25 T cell receptor beta chains from the same sample are listed, as sequenced in a study of blood T cell repertoires in COVID-19. Sequenced by immunoSEQ multiplex PCR; TCRdb stores in-frame clones only, minus some. The table lists roughly 25,000 clones, approximately 84% of them singletons. The sequenced material came from peripheral blood. The receptors here all came from a woman aged 80 or older with acute or convalescent COVID-19.

The chain recombines TRBV5-1 with TRBJ2-5; a possible D gene is TRBD2 (6 bases). V was pared by 4 bases and J by 2 bases, with 18 bases between. CDR3 length equals 16 residues. Looked up from germline, CDR1 is SGHRS and CDR2 is YFSETQ. CDR3 residues: CASSPDGAAGQETQYF. As DNA, the CDR3 is TGCGCCAGCAGCCCGGATGGGGCGGCGGGACAAGAGACCCAGTACTTC.

This chain connects TRBV5-1 to TRBJ2-1; tentatively, D is TRBD2 (6 bases). The CDR3 runs to 14 residues. V shed 5 bases and J shed 0 bases, with 9 bases lying between them. Germline V gives CDR1 SGHRS, CDR2 YFSETQ. The CDR3 DNA reads as TGCGCCAGCAGGGGAGGAAGCTCCTACAATGAGCAGTTCTTC. Translated: CASRGGSSYNEQFF. Filled out from reference TRBV5-1 and TRBJ2-1, the complete variable domain reads KAGVTQTPRYLIKTRGQQVTLSCSPISGHRSVSWYQQTPGQGLQFLFEYFSETQRNKGNFPGRFSGRQFSNSRSEMNVSTLELGDSALYLCASRGGSSYNEQFFGPGTRLTVL.

DNA of the CDR3: TGCGCCAGCAGCCAAGATCGGGGGGCGTCCTACGAGCAGTACTTC. Encoded protein: CASSQDRGASYEQYF. The chain joins TRBV4-3 to TRBJ2-7; perhaps TRBD2 as D (7 bases). The germline V gene encodes CDR1 LGHNA and CDR2 YSLEER. V lost 0 bases, J lost 1 base, and 10 bases lay in between. There are 15 residues in the CDR3.

This chain uses TRBV7-9 with TRBJ2-1, with D possibly matching TRBD1 (6 bases). The CDR3 is made up of 12 amino acids. Germline values: CDR1 SEHNR, CDR2 FQNEAQ (reference sequence). V lost 1 base, J lost 9 bases, and 7 bases lay in between. This CDR3 reads CASSLVGGEQFF. The DNA for the CDR3 is TGTGCCAGCAGCTTAGTAGGGGGTGAGCAGTTCTTC.

The gene calls are TRBV7-2 and TRBJ1-6; a weak D match, TRBD1 (5 bases). Between the trimmed V and J ends, which lost 5 bases and 7 bases, there was a span of 9 bases. From germline, CDR1 is SGHTA and CDR2 FQGNSA. The CDR3 loop spans 13 amino acids. CDR3 sequence: CASSTRQNSPLHF. The CDR3 region has the DNA TGTGCCAGCAGCACCAGACAGAATTCACCCCTCCACTTT.

Only one count was recorded for this clone. The chain combines TRBV5-4 with TRBJ2-1; TRBD2 is a possible D gene (6 bases). V shed 0 bases and J shed 5 bases, with 12 bases lying between them. Per germline, CDR1 SGHNT and CDR2 YYREEE (reference sequence). There are 15 residues in the CDR3. The CDR3 DNA is TGTGCCAGCAGCTTGGATCAGACTAGGAACAATGAGCAGTTCTTC. Encoded protein: CASSLDQTRNNEQFF.

The chain carries TRBV11-2 and TRBJ2-3; 7 bases are a match to TRBD1. Germline CDR1 is SGHAT and CDR2 is FQNNGV. V trimming: 6 bases; J trimming: 1 base; junction bases outside the gene matches: 10. This CDR3 region has 16 residues. CDR3 sequence: CASSYLGGGRTDTQYF. CDR3 bases: TGTGCCAGCAGTTATCTAGGGGGCGGGCGCACAGATACGCAGTATTTT.

This chain links TRBV19 with TRBJ1-3; D remains ambiguous. This CDR3 has 12 amino acids. Trimming shortened V by 2 bases and J by 8 bases, and 7 bases separated the two germline ends. The V gene's germline CDR1 is LNHDA and CDR2 SQIVND (reference sequence). The CDR3 protein is CASSIFTDTIYF. CDR3 DNA sequence: TGTGCCAGTAGTATATTCACGGACACCATATATTTT.

The J gene is TRBJ2-1, the V gene TRBV9; TRBD2 might be the D (7 bases). CDR1 SGDLS and CDR2 YYNGEE come from the germline V gene. The V and J ends lost 0 bases and 9 bases respectively, with 19 bases between them. The CDR3 consists of 16 residues. The CDR3 DNA reads TGTGCCAGCAGCGTAGCCGGGGGAGGGGGTAGGATTGAGCAGTTCTTC. Its translation is CASSVAGGGGRIEQFF.

This CDR3 reads CASSQGVGGSDTQYF. CDR3 DNA sequence: TGTGCCAGCAGCCAAGGAGTAGGGGGCTCAGATACGCAGTATTTT. This chain uses TRBV14 with TRBJ2-3, with 7 bases matching TRBD1. Germline values: CDR1 SGHDN, CDR2 FVKESK. The CDR3 loop spans 15 amino acids. Trimming took 1 base from V and 4 from J; bases not matched to a gene: 5.

The chain combines TRBV7-6 with TRBJ2-7; D is perhaps TRBD1 (5 bases). The CDR3 covers 14 residues. Germline assignment: CDR1 SGHVS and CDR2 FNYEAQ. The V gene lost 4 bases and the J gene lost 7 bases, with 17 bases spanning the gap. In nucleotides, the CDR3 is TGTGCCAGCAGCTCCGGGCCCCCTCCAGGGGAGCAGTACTTC. Translated, it gives CASSSGPPPGEQYF.

This clone appeared once. J is TRBJ1-1 and V is TRBV12-5; no firm D call. Trimming stripped 1 base from V and 5 bases from J, with 11 bases between. Germline CDR1 and CDR2: LGHNT and FRNRAP. This CDR3 has 14 amino acids. CDR3 sequence reads: CASGLGAQRTEAFF. The CDR3 bases are TGTGCTAGTGGTTTGGGGGCGCAAAGGACTGAAGCTTTCTTT.

This clone was counted once. The chain combines TRBV10-2 with TRBJ2-1, with 10 bases identical to TRBD2. V gave up 2 bases and J gave up 4 bases; unmatched junction bases: 2. Germline lookup yields CDR1 WSHSY and CDR2 SAAADI. The CDR3 totals 15 residues. CDR3 bases: TGCGCCAGCAGTGAGGCTAGCGGGAGTTACAATGAGCAGTTCTTC. It codes for CASSEASGSYNEQFF.

The chain couples TRBV19 to TRBJ1-2; TRBD1 might be the D (5 bases). This CDR3 has 14 residues. Trimming cost V 1 base and J 2 bases, with 8 bases left between them. Germline lookup yields CDR1 LNHDA and CDR2 SQIVND (reference sequence). The CDR3 spells CASSIAAGNYGYTF. The CDR3, as DNA: TGTGCCAGTAGTATAGCGGCAGGGAACTATGGCTACACCTTC. The full variable domain, with the rest looked up from reference TRBV19 and TRBJ1-2, is DGGITQSPKYLFRKEGQNVTLSCEQNLNHDAMYWYRQDPGQGLRLIYYSQIVNDFQKGDIAEGYSVSREKKESFPLTVTSAQKNPTAFYLCASSIAAGNYGYTFGSGTRLTVV.

The chain employs TRBV5-1 and TRBJ2-3, with D possibly matching TRBD2 (6 bases). Trimming stripped 4 bases from V and 7 bases from J, with 22 bases between. Germline V gene sequence: CDR1 SGHRS, CDR2 YFSETQ. CDR3 size: 16 residues. The CDR3 DNA reads TGCGCCAGCAGCCCTGCGGGGCAGGGAGCCCAAAATACGCAGTATTTT. This gives the protein CASSPAGQGAQNTQYF.

The chain recombines TRBV5-1 with TRBJ2-3, with D possibly TRBD2 on 5 matching bases. Per germline, CDR1 SGHRS and CDR2 YFSETQ. CDR3 length: 15 amino acids. V was shortened by 0 bases and J by 0 bases, with 8 bases between the two germline ends. CDR3 sequence: CASSLATGSTDTQYF. CDR3 nucleotide sequence: TGCGCCAGCAGCTTGGCCACGGGGAGCACAGATACGCAGTATTTT.

V is TRBV19 and J is TRBJ1-2; D is undetermined. The CDR3 is 14 amino acids. Germline loops: CDR1 LNHDA, CDR2 SQIVND (reference sequence). Trimming cost V 5 bases and J 3 bases, with 13 bases left between them. CDR3 in DNA: TGTGCCAGTAGTGCACCGGGAAAGGACTATGGCTACACCTTC. This sequence encodes CASSAPGKDYGYTF.

CDR3 sequence (DNA): TGTGCCAGCAGCTTAGTGCCGGGTAATTCACCCCTCCACTTT. The encoded protein is CASSLVPGNSPLHF. This chain links TRBV11-2 with TRBJ1-6; D is undetermined. The CDR3 contains 14 residues. V gave up 1 base and J gave up 6 bases, with 7 bases separating them. Per the germline V gene, CDR1 is SGHAT and CDR2 is FQNNGV.

The chain has TRBV21-1 and TRBJ2-3; the table's D call of TRBD2 was not tested on the DNA. TRBV21-1 is a recognized pseudogene. The length of the CDR3 is 21 residues. CDR3 loop: CASSKVGLAGGSRGPTDTQYF. The CDR3 DNA reads as TGTGCCAGCAGCAAAGTAGGACTAGCGGGAGGGTCACGCGGGCCGACAGATACGCAGTATTTT.

The V gene is TRBV6-2 or TRBV6-3, the J gene TRBJ2-7, with a tentative D call TRBD2 (5 bases). Germline-derived CDR1 and CDR2 are MNHEY and SVGEGT. This CDR3 has 14 residues. V lost 5 bases to trimming and J lost 3 bases, with 14 bases between them. This chain's CDR3 is CASSRRPFDYEQYF. CDR3 DNA: TGTGCCAGCAGTCGGAGGCCTTTCGACTACGAGCAGTACTTC.

The chain couples TRBV7-9 to TRBJ2-1; the match to TRBD2 covers 8 bases. CDR3 size: 17 residues. After removal of 1 base from V and 8 bases from J, the junction contained 13 bases not matched to a gene. Germline CDR1 and CDR2: SEHNR and FQNEAQ (reference sequence). The CDR3 nucleotides read TGTGCCAGCAGCTTAGGAGGTTATAGCGGGGTGGCGCATGAGCAGTTCTTC. This codes for CASSLGGYSGVAHEQFF.

The gene calls are TRBV4-2 and TRBJ1-6, with 8 bases that match TRBD1. CDR1 is LGHNA, CDR2 YNFKEQ, per germline. Unmatched junction bases numbered 3, after V lost 2 bases and J lost 6 bases. This CDR3 has 15 residues. The CDR3, as DNA: TGTGCCAGCAGCCAACGGACAGGGATTAATTCACCCCTCCACTTT. Translated, it gives CASSQRTGINSPLHF.

The chain uses TRBV4-1 and TRBJ1-1, with TRBD1 matching 9 bases. V lost 2 bases and J lost 7; bases outside the gene matches: 8. CDR1 is MGHRA and CDR2 is YSYEKL in the germline V gene. The CDR3 consists of 15 residues. The chain's CDR3 is CASSQLPTGGGEAFF. DNA of the CDR3: TGCGCCAGCAGCCAACTGCCCACAGGGGGCGGTGAAGCTTTCTTT.

The chain has TRBV6-5 and TRBJ1-2; D might be TRBD1 (5 bases). This CDR3 has 15 residues. Trimming pared 0 bases from V and 5 bases from J, leaving 13 bases between. Germline CDR1 reads MNHEY; CDR2 reads SVGAGI. CDR3 coding DNA: TGTGCCAGCAGTTACTCGCTGGGGCAAGGTTATGGCTACACCTTC. It specifies CASSYSLGQGYGYTF.

The gene calls are TRBV7-2 and TRBJ2-1, with 13 bases fitting TRBD2. The germline CDR1 and CDR2 sequences are SGHTA and FQGNSA. The CDR3 sequence is 19 residues long. The V and J ends lost 2 bases and 13 bases, in that order; junction bases with no gene match: 20. CDR3 residues: CASSLRNLAGTSGNEFQFF. Written as DNA, the CDR3 is TGTGCCAGCAGCTTAAGGAACCTAGCCGGGACTAGCGGGAACGAGTTTCAGTTCTTC.